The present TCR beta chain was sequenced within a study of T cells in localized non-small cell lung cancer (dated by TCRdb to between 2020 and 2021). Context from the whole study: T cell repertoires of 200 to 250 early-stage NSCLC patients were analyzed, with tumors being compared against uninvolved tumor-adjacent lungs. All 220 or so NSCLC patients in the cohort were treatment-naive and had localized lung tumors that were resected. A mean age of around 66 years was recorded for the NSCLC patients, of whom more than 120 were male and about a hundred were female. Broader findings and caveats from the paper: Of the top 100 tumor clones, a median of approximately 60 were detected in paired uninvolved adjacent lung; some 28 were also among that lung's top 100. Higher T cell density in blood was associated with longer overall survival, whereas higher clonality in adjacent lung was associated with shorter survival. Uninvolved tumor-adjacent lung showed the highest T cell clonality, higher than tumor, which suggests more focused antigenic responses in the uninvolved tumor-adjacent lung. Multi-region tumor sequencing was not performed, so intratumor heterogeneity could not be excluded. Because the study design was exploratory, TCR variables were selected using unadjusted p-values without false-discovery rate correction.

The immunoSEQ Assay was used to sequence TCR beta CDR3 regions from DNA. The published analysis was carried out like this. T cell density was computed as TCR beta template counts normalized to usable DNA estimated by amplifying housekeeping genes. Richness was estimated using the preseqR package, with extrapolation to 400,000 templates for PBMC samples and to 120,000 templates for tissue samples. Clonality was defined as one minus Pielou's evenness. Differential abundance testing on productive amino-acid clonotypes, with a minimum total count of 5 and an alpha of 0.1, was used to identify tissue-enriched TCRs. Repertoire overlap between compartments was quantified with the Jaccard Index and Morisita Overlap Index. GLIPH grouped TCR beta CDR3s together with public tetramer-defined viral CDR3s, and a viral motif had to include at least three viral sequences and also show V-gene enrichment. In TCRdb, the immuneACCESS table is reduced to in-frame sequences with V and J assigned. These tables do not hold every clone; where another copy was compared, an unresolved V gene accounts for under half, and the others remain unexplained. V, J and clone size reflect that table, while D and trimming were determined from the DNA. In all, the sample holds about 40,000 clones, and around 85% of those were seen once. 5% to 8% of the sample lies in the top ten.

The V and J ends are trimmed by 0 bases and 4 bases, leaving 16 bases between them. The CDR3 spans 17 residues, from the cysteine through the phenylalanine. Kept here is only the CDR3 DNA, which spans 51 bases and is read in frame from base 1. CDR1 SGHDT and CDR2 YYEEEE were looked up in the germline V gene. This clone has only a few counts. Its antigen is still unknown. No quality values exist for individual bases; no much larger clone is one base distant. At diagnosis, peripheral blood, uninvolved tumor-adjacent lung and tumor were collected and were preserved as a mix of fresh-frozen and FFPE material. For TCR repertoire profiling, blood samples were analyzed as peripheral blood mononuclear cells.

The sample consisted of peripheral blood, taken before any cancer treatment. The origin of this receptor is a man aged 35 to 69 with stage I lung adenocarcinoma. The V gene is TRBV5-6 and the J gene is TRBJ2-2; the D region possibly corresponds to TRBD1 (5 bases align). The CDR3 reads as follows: CASSLVGLWLTTGELFF. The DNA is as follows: TGTGCCAGCAGCTTGGTGGGGCTTTGGCTCACCACCGGGGAGCTGTTTTTT.